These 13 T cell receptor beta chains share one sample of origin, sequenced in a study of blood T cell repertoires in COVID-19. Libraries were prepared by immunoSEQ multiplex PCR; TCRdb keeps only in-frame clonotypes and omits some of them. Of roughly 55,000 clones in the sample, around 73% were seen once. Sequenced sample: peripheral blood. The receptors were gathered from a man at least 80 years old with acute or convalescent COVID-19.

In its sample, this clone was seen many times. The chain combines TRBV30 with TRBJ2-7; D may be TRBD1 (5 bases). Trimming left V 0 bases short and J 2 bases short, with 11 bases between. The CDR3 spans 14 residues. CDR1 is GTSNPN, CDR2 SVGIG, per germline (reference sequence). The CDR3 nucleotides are TGTGCCTGGAGTGTACTCCAGGGCCCCTACGAGCAGTACTTC. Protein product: CAWSVLQGPYEQYF.

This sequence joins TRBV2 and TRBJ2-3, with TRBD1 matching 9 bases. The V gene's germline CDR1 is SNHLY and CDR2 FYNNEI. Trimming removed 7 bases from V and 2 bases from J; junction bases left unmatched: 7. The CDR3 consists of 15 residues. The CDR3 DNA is TGTGCCAGCAAGGGTAGACAGGGGGACACAGATACGCAGTATTTT. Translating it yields CASKGRQGDTDTQYF.

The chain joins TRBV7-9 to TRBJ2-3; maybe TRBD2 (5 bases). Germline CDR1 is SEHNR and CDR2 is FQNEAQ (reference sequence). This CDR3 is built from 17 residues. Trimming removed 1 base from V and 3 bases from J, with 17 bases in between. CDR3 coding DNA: TGTGCCAGCAGCTTAGGGCTCCTACTAGTGTCGACAGATACGCAGTATTTT. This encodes CASSLGLLLVSTDTQYF.

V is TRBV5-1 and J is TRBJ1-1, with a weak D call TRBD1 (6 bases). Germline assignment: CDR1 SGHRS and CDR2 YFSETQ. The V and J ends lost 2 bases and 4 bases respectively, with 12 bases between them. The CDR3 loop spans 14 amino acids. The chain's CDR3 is CASSFSYRATEAFF. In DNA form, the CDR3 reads TGCGCCAGCAGCTTTAGTTACAGGGCCACTGAAGCTTTCTTT.

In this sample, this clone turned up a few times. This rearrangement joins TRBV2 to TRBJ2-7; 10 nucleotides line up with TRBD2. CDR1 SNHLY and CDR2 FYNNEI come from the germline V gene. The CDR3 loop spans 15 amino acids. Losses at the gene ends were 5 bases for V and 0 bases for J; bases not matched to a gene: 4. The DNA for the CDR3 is TGTGCCAGCAGTTCTCCTAGCGGGAGCTCCTACGAGCAGTACTTC. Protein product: CASSSPSGSSYEQYF.

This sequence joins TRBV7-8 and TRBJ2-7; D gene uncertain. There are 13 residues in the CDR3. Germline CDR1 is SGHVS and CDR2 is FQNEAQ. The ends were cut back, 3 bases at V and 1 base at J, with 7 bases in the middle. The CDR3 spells CASSFAGSYEQYF. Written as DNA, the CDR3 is TGTGCCAGCAGCTTCGCCGGGTCCTACGAGCAGTACTTC. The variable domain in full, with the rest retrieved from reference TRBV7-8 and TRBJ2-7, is GAGVSQSPRYKVAKRGQDVALRCDPISGHVSLFWYQQALGQGPEFLTYFQNEAQLDKSGLPSDRFFAERPEGSVSTLKIQRTQQEDSAVYLCASSFAGSYEQYFGPGTRLTVT.

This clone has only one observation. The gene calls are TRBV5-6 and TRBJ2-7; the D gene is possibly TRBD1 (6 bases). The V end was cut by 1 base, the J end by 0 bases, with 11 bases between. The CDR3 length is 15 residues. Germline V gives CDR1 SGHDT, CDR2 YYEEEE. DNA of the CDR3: TGTGCCAGCAGCTTGTCAGGACAGAGCTCCTACGAGCAGTACTTC. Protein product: CASSLSGQSSYEQYF.

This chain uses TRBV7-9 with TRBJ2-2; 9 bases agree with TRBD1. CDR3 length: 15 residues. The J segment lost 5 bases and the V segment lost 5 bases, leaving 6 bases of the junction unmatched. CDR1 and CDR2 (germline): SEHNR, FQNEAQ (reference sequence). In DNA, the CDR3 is TGTGCCAGCAGCCCCAGGACAGGGGAAACCGGGGAGCTGTTTTTT. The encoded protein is CASSPRTGETGELFF. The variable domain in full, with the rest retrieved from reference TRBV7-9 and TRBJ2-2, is DTGVSQNPRHKITKRGQNVTFRCDPISEHNRLYWYRQTLGQGPEFLTYFQNEAQLEKSRLLSDRFSAERPKGSFSTLEIQRTEQGDSAMYLCASSPRTGETGELFFGEGSRLTVL.

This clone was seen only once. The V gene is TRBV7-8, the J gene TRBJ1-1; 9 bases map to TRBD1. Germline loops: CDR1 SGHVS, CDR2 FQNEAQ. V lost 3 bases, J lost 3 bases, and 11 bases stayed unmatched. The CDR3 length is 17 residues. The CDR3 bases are TGTGCCAGCAGCTTGAGCGGACCGGGACAGGGAGACACTGAAGCTTTCTTT. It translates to CASSLSGPGQGDTEAFF.

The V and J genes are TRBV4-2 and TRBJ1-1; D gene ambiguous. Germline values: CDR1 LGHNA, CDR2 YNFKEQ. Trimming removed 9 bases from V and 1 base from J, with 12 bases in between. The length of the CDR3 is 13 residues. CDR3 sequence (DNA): TGTGCCAGTACCCTGGGCCCGAACACTGAAGCTTTCTTT. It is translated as CASTLGPNTEAFF.

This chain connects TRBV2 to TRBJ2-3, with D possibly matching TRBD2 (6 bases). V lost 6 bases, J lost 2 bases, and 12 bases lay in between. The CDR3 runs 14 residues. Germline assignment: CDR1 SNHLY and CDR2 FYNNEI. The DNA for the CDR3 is TGTGCCAGCAGGGCGGGACTCTCCACAGATACGCAGTATTTT. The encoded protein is CASRAGLSTDTQYF.

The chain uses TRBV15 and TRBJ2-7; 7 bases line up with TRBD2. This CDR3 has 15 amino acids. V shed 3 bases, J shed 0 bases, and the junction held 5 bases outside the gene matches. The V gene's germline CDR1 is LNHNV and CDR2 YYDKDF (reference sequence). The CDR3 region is CATSSLGGSSYEQYF. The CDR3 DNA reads TGTGCCACCAGCAGCTTGGGAGGGAGCTCCTACGAGCAGTACTTC. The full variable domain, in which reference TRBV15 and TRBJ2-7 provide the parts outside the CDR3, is DAMVIQNPRYQVTQFGKPVTLSCSQTLNHNVMYWYQQKSSQAPKLLFHYYDKDFNNEADTPDNFQSRRPNTSFCFLDIRSPGLGDTAMYLCATSSLGGSSYEQYFGPGTRLTVT.

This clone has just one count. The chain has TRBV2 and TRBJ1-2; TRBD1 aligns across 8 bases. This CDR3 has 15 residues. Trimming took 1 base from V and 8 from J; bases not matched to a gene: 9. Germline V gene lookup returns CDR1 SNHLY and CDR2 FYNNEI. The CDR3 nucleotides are TGTGCCAGCAGTGAAGAAGGCAGGGGGCATAGGGGCTACACCTTC. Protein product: CASSEEGRGHRGYTF.